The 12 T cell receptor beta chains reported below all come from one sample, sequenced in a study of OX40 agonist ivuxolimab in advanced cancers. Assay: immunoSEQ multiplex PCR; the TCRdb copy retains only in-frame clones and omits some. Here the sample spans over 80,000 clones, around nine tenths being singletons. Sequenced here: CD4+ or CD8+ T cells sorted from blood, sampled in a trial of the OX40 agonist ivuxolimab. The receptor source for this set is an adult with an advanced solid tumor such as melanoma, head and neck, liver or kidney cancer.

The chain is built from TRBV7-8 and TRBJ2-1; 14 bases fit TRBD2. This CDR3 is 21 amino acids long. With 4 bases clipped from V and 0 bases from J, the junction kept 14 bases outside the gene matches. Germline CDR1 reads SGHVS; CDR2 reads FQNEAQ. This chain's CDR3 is CASSSAWTSGGLKSSYNEQFF. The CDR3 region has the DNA TGTGCCAGCAGCTCGGCCTGGACTAGCGGGGGGCTAAAGAGCTCCTACAATGAGCAGTTCTTC.

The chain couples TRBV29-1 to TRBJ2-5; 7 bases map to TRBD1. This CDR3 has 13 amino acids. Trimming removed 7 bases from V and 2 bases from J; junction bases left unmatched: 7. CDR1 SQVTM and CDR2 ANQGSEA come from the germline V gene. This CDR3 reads CSALDRLQETQYF. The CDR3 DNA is TGCAGCGCCCTGGACAGGCTGCAAGAGACCCAGTACTTC.

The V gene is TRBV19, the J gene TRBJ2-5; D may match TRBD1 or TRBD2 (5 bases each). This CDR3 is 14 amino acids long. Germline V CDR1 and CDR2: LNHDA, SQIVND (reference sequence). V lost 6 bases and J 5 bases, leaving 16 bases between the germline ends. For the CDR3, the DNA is TGTGCCAGTAGATCCGGGGCCGGGGTGGAGACCCAGTACTTC. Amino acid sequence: CASRSGAGVETQYF.

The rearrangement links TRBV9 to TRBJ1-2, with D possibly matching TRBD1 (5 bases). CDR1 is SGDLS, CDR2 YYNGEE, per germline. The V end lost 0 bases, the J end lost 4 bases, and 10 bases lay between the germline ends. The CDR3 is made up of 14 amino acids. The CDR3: CASSVGGDFYGYTF. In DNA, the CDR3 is TGTGCCAGCAGCGTAGGGGGGGACTTCTATGGCTACACCTTC.

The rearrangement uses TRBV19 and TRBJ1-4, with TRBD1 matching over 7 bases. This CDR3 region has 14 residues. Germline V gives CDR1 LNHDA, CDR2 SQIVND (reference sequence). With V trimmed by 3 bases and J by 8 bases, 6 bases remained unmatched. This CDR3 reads CASSIRGGEEKLFF. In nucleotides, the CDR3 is TGTGCCAGTAGTATCCGAGGGGGCGAGGAAAAACTGTTTTTT.

This CDR3 is CASSEGAVYNEQFF. CDR3 DNA sequence: TGTGCCAGCAGTGAAGGGGCAGTATACAATGAGCAGTTCTTC. This chain uses TRBV6-1 with TRBJ2-1; D ambiguous. The CDR3 runs 14 residues. Germline assignment: CDR1 MNHNS and CDR2 SASEGT. The V gene lost 1 base and the J gene lost 4 bases, with 8 bases spanning the gap.

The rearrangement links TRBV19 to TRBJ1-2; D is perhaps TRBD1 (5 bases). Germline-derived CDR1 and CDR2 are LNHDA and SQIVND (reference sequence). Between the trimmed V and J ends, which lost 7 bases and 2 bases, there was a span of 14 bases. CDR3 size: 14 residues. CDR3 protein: CASTKVGGNYGYTF. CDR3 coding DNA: TGTGCCAGTACTAAGGTGGGGGGAAACTATGGCTACACCTTC.

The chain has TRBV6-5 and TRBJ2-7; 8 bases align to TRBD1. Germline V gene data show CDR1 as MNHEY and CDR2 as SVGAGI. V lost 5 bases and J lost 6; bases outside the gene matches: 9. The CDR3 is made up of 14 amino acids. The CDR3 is CASSRPGQVSEQYF. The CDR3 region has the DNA TGTGCCAGCAGTCGTCCGGGACAGGTCTCCGAGCAGTACTTC.

The CDR3 sequence is CASEDRDIYEQYF. Written as DNA, the CDR3 is TGTGCCAGCGAGGACAGGGACATCTACGAGCAGTACTTC. The chain uses TRBV2 and TRBJ2-7, with 8 bases aligning to TRBD1. The junction had 6 bases not matched to a gene; V was cut back by 8 bases and J by 3 bases. Germline CDR1 is SNHLY and CDR2 is FYNNEI. The CDR3 is made up of 13 amino acids.

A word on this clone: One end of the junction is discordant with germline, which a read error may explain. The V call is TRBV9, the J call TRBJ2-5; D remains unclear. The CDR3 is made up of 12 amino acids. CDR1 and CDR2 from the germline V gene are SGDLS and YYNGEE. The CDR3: CASSVAEETQHF. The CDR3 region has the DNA TGTGCCAGCAGCGTAGCGGAAGAGACCCAGCACTTC.

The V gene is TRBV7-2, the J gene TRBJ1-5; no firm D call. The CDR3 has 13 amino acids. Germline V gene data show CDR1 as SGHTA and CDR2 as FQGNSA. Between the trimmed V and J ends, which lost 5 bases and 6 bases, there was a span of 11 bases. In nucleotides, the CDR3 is TGTGCCAGCAGCATAGTCGAGGGTCAGCCCCAGCATTTT. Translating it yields CASSIVEGQPQHF.

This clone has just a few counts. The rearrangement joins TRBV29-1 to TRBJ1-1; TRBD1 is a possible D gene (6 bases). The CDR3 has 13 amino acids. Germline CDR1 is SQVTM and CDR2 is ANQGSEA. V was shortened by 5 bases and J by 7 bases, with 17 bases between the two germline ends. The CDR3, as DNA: TGCAGCGTTAGGGGGAGAATCGACGGTGAAGCTTTCTTT. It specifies CSVRGRIDGEAFF.